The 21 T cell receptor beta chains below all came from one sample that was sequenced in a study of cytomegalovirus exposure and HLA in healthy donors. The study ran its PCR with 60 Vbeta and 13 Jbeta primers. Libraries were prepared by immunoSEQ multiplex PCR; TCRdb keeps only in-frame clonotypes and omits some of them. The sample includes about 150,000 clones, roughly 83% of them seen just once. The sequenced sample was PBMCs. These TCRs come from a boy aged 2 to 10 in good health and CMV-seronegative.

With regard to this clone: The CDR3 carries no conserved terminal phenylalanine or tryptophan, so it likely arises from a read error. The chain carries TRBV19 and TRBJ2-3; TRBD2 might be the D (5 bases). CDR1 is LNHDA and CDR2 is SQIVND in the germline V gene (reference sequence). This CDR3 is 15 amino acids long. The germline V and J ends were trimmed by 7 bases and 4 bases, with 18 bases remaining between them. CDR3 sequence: CASTPRVGSPDTQYL. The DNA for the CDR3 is TGTGCCAGTACTCCGAGGGTCGGGTCCCCAGATACGCAGTATCTT.

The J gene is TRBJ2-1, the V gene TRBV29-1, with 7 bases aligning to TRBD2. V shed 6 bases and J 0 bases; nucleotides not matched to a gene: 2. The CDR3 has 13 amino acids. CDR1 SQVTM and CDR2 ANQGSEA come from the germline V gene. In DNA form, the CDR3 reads TGCAGCGTCGGCGGGAGCTCCTACAATGAGCAGTTCTTC. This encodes CSVGGSSYNEQFF.

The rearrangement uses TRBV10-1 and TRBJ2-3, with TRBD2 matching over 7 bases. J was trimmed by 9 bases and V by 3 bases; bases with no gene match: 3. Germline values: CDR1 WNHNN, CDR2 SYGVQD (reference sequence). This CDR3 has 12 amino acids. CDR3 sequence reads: CASSDRGGTQYF. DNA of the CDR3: TGCGCCAGCAGTGATCGGGGAGGGACGCAGTATTTT.

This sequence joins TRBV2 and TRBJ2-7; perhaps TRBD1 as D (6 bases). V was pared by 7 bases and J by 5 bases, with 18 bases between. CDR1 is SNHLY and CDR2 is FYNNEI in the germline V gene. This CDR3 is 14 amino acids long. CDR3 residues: CASTEAQGFHEQYF. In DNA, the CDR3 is TGTGCCAGCACCGAAGCACAGGGATTCCACGAGCAGTACTTC.

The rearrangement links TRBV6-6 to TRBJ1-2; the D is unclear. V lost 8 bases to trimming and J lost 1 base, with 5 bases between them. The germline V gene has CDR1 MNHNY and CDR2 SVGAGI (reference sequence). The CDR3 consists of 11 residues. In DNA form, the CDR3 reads TGTGCCAGCCAGAATAACTATGGCTACACCTTC. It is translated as CASQNNYGYTF.

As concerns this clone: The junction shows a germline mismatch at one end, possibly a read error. The CDR3 bases are TGTGCCAGCGGCTTGCGGGGACAGGGGTCGTATCAGCCCCAGCATTTT. Its translation is CASGLRGQGSYQPQHF. The chain combines TRBV5-8 with TRBJ1-5; 10 positions agree with TRBD1. In germline, CDR1 is SGHTS, CDR2 YDEGEE. CDR3 size: 16 residues.

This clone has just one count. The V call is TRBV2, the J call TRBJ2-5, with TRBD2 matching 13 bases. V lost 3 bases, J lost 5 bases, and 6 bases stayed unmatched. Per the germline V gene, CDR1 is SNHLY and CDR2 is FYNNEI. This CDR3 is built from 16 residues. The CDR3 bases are TGTGCCAGCAGTGACCCGGGACTAGCGGGGTCGGAGACCCAGTACTTC. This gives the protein CASSDPGLAGSETQYF.

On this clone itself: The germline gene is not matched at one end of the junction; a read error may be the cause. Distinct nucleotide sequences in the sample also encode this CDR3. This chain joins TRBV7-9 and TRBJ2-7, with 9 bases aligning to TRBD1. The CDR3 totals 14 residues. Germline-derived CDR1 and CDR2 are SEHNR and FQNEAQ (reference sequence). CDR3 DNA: TGTGCCAGTAGCTGGACAGGGGAGTTCTACGAGCAGTACTTC. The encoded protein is CASSWTGEFYEQYF.

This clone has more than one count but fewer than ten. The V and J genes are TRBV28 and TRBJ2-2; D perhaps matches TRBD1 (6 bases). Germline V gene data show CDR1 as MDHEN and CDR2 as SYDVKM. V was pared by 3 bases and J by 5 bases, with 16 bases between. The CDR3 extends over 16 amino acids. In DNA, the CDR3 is TGTGCCAGCAGTTTCAGTGTCGGACAGCTAACCGGGGAGCTGTTTTTT. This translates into CASSFSVGQLTGELFF. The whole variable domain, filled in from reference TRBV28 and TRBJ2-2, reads DVKVTQSSRYLVKRTGEKVFLECVQDMDHENMFWYRQDPGLGLRLIYFSYDVKMKEKGDIPEGYSVSREKKERFSLILESASTNQTSMYLCASSFSVGQLTGELFFGEGSRLTVL.

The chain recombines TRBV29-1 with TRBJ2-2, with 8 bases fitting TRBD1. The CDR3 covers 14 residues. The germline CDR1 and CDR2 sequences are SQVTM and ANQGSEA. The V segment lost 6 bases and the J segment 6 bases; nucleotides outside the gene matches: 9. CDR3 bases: TGCAGCGTGATCGGACAGGGAGCTGCCGGGGAGCTGTTTTTT. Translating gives CSVIGQGAAGELFF.

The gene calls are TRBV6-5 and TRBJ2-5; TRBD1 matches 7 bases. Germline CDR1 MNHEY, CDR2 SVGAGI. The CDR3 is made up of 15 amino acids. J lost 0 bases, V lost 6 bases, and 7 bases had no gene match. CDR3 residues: CASSPNRGDQETQYF. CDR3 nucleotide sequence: TGTGCCAGCAGCCCAAACAGGGGAGACCAAGAGACCCAGTACTTC.

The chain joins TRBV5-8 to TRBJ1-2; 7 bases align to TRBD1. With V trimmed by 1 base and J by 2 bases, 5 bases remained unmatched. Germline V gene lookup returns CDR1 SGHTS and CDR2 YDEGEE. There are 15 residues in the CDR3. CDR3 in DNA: TGTGCCAGCAGCTTGCTGGGACAGATCAACTATGGCTACACCTTC. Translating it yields CASSLLGQINYGYTF.

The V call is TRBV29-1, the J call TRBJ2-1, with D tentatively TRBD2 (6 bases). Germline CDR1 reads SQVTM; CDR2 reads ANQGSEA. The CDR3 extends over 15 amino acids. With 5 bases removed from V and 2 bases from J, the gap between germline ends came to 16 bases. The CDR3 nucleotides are TGCAGCGTTCGAAACCCTAGCGAGGCCTACAATGAGCAGTTCTTC. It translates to CSVRNPSEAYNEQFF.

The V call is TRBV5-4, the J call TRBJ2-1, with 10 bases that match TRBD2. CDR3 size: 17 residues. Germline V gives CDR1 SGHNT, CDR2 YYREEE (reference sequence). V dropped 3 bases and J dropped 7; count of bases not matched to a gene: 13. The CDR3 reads CASSSRGLAALGNEQFF. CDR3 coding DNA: TGTGCCAGCAGCTCCCGTGGACTAGCGGCCTTGGGGAATGAGCAGTTCTTC.

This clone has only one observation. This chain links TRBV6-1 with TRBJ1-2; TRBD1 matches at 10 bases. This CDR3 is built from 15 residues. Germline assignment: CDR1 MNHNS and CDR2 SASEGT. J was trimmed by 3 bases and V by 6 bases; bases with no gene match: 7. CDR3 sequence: CASSTDRGQYYGYTF. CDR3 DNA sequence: TGTGCCAGCAGCACCGACAGGGGGCAGTACTATGGCTACACCTTC.

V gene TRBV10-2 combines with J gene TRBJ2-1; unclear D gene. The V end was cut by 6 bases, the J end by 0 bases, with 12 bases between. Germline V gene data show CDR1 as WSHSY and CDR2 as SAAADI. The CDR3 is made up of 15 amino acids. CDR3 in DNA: TGCGCCAGCAGGCGACTGATGAGCTCCTACAATGAGCAGTTCTTC. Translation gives CASRRLMSSYNEQFF.

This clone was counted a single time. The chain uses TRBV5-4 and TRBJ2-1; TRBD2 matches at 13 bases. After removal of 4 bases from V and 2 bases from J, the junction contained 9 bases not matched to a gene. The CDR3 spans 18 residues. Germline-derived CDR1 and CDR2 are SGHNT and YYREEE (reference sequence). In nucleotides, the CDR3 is TGTGCCAGCAGCCTCCTACGACTAGCGGGAGGCCCCTACAATGAGCAGTTCTTC. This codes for CASSLLRLAGGPYNEQFF.

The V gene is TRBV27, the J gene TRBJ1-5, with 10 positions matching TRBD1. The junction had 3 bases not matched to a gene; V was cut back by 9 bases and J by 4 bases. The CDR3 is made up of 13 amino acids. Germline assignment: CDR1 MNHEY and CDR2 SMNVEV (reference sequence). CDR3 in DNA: TGTGCCAGTCGGACAGGGGGTAATCAGCCCCAGCATTTT. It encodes CASRTGGNQPQHF.

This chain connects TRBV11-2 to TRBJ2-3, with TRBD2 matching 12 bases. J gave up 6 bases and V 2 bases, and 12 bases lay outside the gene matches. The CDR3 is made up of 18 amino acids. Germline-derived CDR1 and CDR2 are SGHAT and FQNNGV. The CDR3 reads CASSLFRTSGAVVDTQYF. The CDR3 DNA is TGTGCCAGCAGCTTATTCCGGACTAGCGGGGCCGTCGTGGATACGCAGTATTTT.

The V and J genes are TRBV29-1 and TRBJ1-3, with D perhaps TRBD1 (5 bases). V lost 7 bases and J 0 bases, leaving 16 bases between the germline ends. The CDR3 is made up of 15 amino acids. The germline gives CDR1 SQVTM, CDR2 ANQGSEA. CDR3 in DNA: TGCAGCGCCGGACGGGGGTCTCTCTCTGGAAACACCATATATTTT. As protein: CSAGRGSLSGNTIYF.

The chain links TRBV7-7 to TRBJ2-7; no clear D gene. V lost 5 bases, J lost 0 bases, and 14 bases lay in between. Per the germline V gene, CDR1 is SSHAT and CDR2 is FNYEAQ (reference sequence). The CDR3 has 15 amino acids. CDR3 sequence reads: CASSHIPDISYEQYF. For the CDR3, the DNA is TGTGCCAGCAGCCATATACCCGACATCTCCTACGAGCAGTACTTC.